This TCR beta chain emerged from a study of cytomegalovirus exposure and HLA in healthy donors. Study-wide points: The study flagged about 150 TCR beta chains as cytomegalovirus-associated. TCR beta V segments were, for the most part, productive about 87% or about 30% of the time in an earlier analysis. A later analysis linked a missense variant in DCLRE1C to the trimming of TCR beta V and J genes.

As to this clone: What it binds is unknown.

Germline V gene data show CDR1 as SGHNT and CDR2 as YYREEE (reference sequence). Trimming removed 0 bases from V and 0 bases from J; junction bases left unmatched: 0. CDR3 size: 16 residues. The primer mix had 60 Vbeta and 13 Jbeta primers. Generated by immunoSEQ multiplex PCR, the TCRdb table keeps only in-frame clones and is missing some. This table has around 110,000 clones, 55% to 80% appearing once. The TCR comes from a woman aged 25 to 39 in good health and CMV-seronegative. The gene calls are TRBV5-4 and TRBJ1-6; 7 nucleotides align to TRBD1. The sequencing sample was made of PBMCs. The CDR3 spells CASSLAGGSYNSPLHF. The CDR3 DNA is TGTGCCAGCAGCTTGGCAGGGGGCTCCTATAATTCACCCCTCCACTTT.